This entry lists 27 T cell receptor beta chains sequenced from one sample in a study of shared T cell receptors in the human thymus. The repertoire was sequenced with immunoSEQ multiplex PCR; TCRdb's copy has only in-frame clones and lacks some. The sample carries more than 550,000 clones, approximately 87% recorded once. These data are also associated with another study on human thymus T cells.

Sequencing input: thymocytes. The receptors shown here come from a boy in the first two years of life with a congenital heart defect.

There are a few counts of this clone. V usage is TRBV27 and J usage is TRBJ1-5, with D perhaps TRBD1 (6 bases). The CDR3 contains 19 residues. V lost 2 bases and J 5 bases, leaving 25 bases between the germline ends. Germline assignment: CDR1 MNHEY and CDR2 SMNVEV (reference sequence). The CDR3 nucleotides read TGTGCCAGCAGTTTAGGGTTCCATCCTAATACAGGGTCCCATCAGCCCCAGCATTTT. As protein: CASSLGFHPNTGSHQPQHF.

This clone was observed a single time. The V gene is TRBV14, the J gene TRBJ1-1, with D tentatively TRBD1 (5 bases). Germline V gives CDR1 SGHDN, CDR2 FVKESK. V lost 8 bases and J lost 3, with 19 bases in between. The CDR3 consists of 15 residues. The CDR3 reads CASSYLGGGDTEAFF. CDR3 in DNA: TGTGCCAGCTCCTACCTCGGGGGAGGGGACACTGAAGCTTTCTTT.

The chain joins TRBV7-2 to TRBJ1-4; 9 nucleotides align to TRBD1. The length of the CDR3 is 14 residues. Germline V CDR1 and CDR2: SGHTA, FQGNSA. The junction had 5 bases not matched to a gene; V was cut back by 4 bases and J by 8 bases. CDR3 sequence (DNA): TGTGCCAGCAGCTCCACAGGGGGCGGGGAAAAACTGTTTTTT. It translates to CASSSTGGGEKLFF. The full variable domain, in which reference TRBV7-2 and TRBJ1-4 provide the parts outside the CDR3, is GAGVSQSPSNKVTEKGKDVELRCDPISGHTALYWYRQSLGQGLEFLIYFQGNSAPDKSGLPSDRFSAERTGGSVSTLTIQRTQQEDSAVYLCASSSTGGGEKLFFGSGTQLSVL.

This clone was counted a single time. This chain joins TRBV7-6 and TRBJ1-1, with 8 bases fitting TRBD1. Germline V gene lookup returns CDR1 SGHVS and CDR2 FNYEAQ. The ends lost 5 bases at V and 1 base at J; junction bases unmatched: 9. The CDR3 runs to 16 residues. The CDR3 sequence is CASSRGQGLRNTEAFF. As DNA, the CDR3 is TGTGCCAGCAGCCGCGGACAGGGCCTTAGGAACACTGAAGCTTTCTTT.

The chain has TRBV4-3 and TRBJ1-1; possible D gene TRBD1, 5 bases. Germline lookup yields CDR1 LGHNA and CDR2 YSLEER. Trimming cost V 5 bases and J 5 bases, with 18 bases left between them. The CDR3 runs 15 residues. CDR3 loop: CASSVHRGEETEAFF. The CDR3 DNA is TGCGCCAGCAGCGTCCACCGAGGGGAGGAAACTGAAGCTTTCTTT.

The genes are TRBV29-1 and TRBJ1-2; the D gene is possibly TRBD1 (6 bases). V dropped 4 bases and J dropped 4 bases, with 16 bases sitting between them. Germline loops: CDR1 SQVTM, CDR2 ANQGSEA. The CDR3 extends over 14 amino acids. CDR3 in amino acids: CSVGKQGPPYGYTF. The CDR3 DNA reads TGCAGCGTTGGAAAACAGGGTCCCCCCTATGGCTACACCTTC.

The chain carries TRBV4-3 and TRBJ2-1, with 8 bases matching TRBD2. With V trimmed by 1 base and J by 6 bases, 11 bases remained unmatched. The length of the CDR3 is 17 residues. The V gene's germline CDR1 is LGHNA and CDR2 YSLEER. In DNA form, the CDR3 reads TGCGCCAGCAGCCAAGGTGTGGCAGAGCGGGAGCCCAATGAGCAGTTCTTC. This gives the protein CASSQGVAEREPNEQFF.

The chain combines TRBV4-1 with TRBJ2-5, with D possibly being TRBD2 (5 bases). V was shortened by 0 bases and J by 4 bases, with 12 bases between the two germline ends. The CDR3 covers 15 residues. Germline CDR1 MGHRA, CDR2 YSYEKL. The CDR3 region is CASSQDWVGRETQYF. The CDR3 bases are TGCGCCAGCAGCCAAGATTGGGTAGGGAGAGAGACCCAGTACTTC.

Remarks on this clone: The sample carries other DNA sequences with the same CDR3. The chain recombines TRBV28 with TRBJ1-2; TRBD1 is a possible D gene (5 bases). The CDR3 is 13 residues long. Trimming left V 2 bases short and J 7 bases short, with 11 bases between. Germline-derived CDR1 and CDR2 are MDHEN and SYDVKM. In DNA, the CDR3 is TGTGCCAGCAGTTTACGCCAGGGTTCTGGCTACACCTTC. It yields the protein CASSLRQGSGYTF.

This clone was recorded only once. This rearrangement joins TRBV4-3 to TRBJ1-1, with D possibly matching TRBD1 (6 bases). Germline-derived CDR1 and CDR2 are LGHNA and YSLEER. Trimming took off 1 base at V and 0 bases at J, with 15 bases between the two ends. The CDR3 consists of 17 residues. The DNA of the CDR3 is TGCGCCAGCAGCCAAGGGGCCGACAGGTCTCTGAACACTGAAGCTTTCTTT. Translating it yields CASSQGADRSLNTEAFF.

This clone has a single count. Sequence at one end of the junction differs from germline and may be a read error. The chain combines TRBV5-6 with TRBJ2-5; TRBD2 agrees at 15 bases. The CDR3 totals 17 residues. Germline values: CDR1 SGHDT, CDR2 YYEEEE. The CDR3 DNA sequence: TGTGCCAGCAGTTTGGGACTAGCGGGGGGTAACCAAGAGACCCAGTACTTC. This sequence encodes CASSLGLAGGNQETQYF.

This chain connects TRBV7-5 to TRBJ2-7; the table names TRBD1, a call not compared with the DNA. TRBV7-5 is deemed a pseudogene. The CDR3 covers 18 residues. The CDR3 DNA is TGTGTCAGAAAACGAATACGGGACAGGGAAAAGGGGTCCTACGAGCAGTACTTC. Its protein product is CVRKRIRDREKGSYEQYF.

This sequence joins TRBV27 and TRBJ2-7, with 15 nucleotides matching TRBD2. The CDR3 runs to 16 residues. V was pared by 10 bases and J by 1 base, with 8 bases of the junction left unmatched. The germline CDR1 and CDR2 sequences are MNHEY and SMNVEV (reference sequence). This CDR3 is CANPGLAGGPSYEQYF. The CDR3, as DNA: TGTGCCAACCCCGGACTAGCGGGAGGGCCTTCCTACGAGCAGTACTTC.

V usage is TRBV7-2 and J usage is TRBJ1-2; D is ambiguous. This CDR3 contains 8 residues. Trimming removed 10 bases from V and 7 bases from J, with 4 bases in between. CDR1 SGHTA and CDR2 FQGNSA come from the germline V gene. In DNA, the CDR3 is TGTGCCACCGGTGGCTACACCTTC. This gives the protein CATGGYTF. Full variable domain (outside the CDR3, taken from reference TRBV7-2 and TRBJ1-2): GAGVSQSPSNKVTEKGKDVELRCDPISGHTALYWYRQSLGQGLEFLIYFQGNSAPDKSGLPSDRFSAERTGGSVSTLTIQRTQQEDSAVYLCATGGYTFGSGTRLTVV.

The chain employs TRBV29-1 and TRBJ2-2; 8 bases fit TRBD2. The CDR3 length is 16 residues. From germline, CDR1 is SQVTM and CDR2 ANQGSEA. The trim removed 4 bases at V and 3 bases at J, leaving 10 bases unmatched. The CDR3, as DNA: TGCAGCGTTGCGCCTCGGCGGGGGGATGACACCGGGGAGCTGTTTTTT. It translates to CSVAPRRGDDTGELFF.

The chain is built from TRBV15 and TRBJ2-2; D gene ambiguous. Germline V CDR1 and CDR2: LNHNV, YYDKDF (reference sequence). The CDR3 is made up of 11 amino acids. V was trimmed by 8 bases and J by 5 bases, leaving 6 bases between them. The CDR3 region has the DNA TGTGCCACCGGTCGGACCGGGGAGCTGTTTTTT. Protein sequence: CATGRTGELFF.

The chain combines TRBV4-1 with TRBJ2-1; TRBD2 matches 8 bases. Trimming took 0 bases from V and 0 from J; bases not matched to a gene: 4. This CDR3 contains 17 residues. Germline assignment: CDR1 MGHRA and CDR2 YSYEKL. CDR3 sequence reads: CASSQDKGLVSYNEQFF. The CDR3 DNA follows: TGCGCCAGCAGCCAAGATAAGGGACTAGTCTCCTACAATGAGCAGTTCTTC.

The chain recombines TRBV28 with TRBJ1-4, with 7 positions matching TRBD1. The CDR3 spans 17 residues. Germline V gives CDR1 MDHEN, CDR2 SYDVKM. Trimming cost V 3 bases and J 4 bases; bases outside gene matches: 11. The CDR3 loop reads CASSFQGGLAFNEKLFF. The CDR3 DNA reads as TGTGCCAGCAGTTTTCAGGGGGGCCTCGCGTTTAATGAAAAACTGTTTTTT.

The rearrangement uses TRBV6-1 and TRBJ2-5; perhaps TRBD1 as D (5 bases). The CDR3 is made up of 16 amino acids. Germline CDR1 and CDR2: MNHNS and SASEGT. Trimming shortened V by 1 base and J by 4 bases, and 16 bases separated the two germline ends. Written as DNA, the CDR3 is TGTGCCAGCAGTGAAGGAGATCAGGGCACTGGAGAGACCCAGTACTTC. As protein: CASSEGDQGTGETQYF.

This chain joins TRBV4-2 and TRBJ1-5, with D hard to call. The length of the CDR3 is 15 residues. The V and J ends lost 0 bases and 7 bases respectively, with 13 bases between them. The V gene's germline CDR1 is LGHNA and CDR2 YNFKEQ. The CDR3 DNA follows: TGTGCCAGCAGCCAAGATCTGAGGGTGGACCAGCCCCAGCATTTT. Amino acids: CASSQDLRVDQPQHF.

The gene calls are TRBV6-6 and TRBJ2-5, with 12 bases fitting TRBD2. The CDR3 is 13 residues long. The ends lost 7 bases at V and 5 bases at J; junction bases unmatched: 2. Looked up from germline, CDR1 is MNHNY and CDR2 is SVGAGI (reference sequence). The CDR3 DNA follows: TGTGCCAGCAACGGACTAGCGGGGGAGACCCAGTACTTC. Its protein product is CASNGLAGETQYF.

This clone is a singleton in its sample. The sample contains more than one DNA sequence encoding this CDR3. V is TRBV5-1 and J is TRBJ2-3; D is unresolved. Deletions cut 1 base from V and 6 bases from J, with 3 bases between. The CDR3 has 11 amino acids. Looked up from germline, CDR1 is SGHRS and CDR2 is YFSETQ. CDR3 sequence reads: CASSLSDTQYF. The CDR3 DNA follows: TGCGCCAGCAGCTTGTCGGATACGCAGTATTTT.

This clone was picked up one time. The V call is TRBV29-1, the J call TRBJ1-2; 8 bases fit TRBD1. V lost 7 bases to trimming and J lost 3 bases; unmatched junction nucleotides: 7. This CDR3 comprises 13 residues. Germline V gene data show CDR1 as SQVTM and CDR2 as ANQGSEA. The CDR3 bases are TGCAGCGGCGGACAGGGCACAGACTATGGCTACACCTTC. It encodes CSGGQGTDYGYTF.

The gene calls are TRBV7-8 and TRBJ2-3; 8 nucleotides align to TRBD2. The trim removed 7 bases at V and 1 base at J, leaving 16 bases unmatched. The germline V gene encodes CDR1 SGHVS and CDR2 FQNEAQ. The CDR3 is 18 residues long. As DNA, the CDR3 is TGTGCCAGCATCAAAAGCAGTCCCCCGGGAGGGGGCACAGATACGCAGTATTTT. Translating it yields CASIKSSPPGGGTDTQYF.

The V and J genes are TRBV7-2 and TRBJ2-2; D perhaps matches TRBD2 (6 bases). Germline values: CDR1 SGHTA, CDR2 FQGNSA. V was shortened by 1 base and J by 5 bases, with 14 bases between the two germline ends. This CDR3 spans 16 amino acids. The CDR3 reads CASSLVARAGTGELFF. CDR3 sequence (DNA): TGTGCCAGCAGCTTAGTGGCCAGGGCGGGAACCGGGGAGCTGTTTTTT.

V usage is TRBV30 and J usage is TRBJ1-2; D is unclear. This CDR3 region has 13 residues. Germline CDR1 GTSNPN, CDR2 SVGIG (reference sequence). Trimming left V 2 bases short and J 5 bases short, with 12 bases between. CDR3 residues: CAWSSRVLYGYTF. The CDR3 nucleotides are TGTGCCTGGAGTTCTCGGGTCCTTTATGGCTACACCTTC. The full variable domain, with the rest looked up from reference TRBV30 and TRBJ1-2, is SQTIHQWPATLVQPVGSPLSLECTVEGTSNPNLYWYRQAAGRGLQLLFYSVGIGQISSEVPQNLSASRPQDRQFILSSKKLLLSDSGFYLCAWSSRVLYGYTFGSGTRLTVV.

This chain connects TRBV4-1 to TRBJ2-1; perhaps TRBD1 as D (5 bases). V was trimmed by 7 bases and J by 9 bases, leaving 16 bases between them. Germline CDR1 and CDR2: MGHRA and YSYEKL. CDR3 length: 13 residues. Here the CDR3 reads CASNHPGSGEQFF. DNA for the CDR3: TGCGCCAGCAACCACCCAGGGTCTGGTGAGCAGTTCTTC.